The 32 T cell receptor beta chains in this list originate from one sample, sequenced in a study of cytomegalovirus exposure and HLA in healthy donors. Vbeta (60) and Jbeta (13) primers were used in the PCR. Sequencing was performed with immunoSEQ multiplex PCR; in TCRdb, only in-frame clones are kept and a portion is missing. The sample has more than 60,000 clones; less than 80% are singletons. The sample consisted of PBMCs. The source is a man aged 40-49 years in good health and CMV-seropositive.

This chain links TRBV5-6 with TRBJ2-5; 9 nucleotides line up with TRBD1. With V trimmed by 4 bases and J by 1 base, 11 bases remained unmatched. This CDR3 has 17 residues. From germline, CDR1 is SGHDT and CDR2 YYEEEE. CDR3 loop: CASSILTGQGLQETQYF. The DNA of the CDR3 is TGTGCCAGCAGCATACTAACGGGACAGGGACTCCAAGAGACCCAGTACTTC.

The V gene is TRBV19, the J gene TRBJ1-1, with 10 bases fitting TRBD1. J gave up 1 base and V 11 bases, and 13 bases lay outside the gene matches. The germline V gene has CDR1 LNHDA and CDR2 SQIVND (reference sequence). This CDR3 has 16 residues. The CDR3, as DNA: TGTGCCGGTCGACAGGGGGCGCTTACGAGGAACACTGAAGCTTTCTTT. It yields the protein CAGRQGALTRNTEAFF.

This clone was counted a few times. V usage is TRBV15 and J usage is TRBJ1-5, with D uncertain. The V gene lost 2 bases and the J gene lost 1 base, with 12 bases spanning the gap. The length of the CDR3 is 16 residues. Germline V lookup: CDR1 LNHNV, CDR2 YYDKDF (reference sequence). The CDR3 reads CATSRLLEASNQPQHF. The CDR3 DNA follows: TGTGCCACCAGCAGACTCCTGGAGGCGAGCAATCAGCCCCAGCATTTT.

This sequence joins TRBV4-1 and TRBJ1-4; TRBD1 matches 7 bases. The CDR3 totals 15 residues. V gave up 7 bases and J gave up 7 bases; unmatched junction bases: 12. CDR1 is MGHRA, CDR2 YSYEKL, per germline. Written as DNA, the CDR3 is TGCGCCAGCACCCGAAACAGGGACAGCCGTGAAAAACTGTTTTTT. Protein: CASTRNRDSREKLFF.

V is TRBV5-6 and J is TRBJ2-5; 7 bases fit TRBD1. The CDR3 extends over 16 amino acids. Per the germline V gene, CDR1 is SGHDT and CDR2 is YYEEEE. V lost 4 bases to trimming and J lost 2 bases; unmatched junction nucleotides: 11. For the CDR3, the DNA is TGTGCCAGCAGCATCGGCGGGCGACAGGGACAAGAGACCCAGTACTTC. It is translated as CASSIGGRQGQETQYF. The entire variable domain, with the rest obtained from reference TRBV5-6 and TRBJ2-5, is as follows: DAGVTQSPTHLIKTRGQQVTLRCSPKSGHDTVSWYQQALGQGPQFIFQYYEEEERQRGNFPDRFSGHQFPNYSSELNVNALLLGDSALYLCASSIGGRQGQETQYFGPGTRLLVL.

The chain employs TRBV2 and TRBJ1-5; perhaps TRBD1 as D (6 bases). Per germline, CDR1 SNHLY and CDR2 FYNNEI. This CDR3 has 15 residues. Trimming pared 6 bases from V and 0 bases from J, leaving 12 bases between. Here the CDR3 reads CASSPGQYSNQPQHF. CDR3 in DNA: TGTGCCAGCAGCCCCGGACAGTATAGCAATCAGCCCCAGCATTTT.

The CDR3 sequence: CASSQGPTGSYEQYF. In DNA, the CDR3 is TGCGCCAGCAGCCAAGGCCCCACAGGGTCCTACGAGCAGTACTTC. The gene calls are TRBV4-1 and TRBJ2-5, with D tentatively TRBD1 (6 bases). The assigned J gene may be wrong: the sequence end matches TRBJ2-7 better. Germline V gene lookup returns CDR1 MGHRA and CDR2 YSYEKL. The CDR3 runs 15 residues.

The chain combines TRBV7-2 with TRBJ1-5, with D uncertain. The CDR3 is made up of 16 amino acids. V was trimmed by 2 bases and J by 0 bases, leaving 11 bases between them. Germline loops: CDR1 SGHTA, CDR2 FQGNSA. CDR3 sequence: CASSLLGRPSNQPQHF. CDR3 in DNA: TGTGCCAGCAGCTTACTAGGCAGACCTAGCAATCAGCCCCAGCATTTT.

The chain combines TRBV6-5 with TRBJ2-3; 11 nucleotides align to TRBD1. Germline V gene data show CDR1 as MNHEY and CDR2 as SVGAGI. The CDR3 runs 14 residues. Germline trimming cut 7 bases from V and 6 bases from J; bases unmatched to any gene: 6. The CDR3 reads CASTRGQGGDTQYF. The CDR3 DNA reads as TGTGCCAGCACCAGGGGACAGGGGGGGGATACGCAGTATTTT.

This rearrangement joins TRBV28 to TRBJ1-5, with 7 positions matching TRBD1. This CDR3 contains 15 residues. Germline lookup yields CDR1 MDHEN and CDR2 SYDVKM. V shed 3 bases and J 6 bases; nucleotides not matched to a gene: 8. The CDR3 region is CASSLGQSFGQPQHF. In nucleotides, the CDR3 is TGTGCCAGCAGTTTGGGACAGAGCTTTGGTCAGCCCCAGCATTTT. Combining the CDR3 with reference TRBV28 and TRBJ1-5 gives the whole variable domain DVKVTQSSRYLVKRTGEKVFLECVQDMDHENMFWYRQDPGLGLRLIYFSYDVKMKEKGDIPEGYSVSREKKERFSLILESASTNQTSMYLCASSLGQSFGQPQHFGDGTRLSIL.

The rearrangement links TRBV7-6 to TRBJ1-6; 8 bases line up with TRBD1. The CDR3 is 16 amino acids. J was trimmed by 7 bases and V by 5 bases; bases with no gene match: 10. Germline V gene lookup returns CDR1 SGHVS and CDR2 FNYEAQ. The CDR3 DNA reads TGTGCCAGCAGCCTTGGACAGGGTAGGAAAAATTCACCCCTCCACTTT. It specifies CASSLGQGRKNSPLHF.

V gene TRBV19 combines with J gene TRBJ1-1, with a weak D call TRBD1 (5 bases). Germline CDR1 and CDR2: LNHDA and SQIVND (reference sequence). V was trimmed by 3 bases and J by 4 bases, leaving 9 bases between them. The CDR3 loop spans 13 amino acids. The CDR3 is CASSISQGTEAFF. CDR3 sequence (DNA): TGTGCCAGTAGTATCTCGCAGGGCACTGAAGCTTTCTTT.

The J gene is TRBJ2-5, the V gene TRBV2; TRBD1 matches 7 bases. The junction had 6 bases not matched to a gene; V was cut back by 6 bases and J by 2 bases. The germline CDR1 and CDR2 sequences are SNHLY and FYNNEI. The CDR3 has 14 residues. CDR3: CASRRDRVQETQYF. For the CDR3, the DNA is TGTGCCAGCAGACGGGACAGAGTTCAAGAGACCCAGTACTTC. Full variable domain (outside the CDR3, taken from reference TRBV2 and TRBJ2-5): EPEVTQTPSHQVTQMGQEVILRCVPISNHLYFYWYRQILGQKVEFLVSFYNNEISEKSEIFDDQFSVERPDGSNFTLKIRSTKLEDSAMYFCASRRDRVQETQYFGPGTRLLVL.

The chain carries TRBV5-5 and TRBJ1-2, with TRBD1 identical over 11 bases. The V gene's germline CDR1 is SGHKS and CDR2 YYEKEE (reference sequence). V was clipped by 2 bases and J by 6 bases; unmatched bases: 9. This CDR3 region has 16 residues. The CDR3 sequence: CASSLDPGTGGDGYTF. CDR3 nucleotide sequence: TGTGCCAGCAGCTTAGATCCCGGGACAGGGGGAGATGGCTACACCTTC. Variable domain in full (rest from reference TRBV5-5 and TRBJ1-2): DAGVTQSPTHLIKTRGQQVTLRCSPISGHKSVSWYQQVLGQGPQFIFQYYEKEERGRGNFPDRFSARQFPNYSSELNVNALLLGDSALYLCASSLDPGTGGDGYTFGSGTRLTVV.

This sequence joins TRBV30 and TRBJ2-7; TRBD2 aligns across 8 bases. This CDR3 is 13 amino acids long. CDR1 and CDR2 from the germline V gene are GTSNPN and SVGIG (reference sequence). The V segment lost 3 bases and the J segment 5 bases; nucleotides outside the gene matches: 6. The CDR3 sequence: CAWRSGSSHEQYF. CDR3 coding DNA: TGTGCCTGGAGAAGCGGGAGCAGCCACGAGCAGTACTTC. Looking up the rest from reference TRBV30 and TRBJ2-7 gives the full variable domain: SQTIHQWPATLVQPVGSPLSLECTVEGTSNPNLYWYRQAAGRGLQLLFYSVGIGQISSEVPQNLSASRPQDRQFILSSKKLLLSDSGFYLCAWRSGSSHEQYFGPGTRLTVT.

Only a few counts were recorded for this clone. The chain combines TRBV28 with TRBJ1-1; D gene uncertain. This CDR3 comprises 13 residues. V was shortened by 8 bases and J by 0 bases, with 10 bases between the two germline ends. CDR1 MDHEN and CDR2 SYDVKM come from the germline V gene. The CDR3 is CASGTRMNTEAFF. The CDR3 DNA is TGTGCCAGCGGCACGAGGATGAACACTGAAGCTTTCTTT.

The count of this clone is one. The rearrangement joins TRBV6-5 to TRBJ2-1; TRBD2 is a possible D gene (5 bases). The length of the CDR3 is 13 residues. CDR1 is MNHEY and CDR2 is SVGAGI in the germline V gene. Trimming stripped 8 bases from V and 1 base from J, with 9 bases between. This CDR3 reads CASARGSYNEQFF. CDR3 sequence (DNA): TGTGCCAGCGCCCGGGGATCCTACAATGAGCAGTTCTTC.

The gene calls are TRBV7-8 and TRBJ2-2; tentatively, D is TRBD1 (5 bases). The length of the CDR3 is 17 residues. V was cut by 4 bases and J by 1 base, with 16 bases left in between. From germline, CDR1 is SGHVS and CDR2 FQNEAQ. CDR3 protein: CASSSGPGQGNTGELFF. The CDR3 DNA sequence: TGTGCCAGCAGCTCGGGTCCCGGGCAGGGGAACACCGGGGAGCTGTTTTTT.

In nucleotides, the CDR3 is TGTGCCAGCAGTTACTCTGGCAGGGCTACTATGGGCTACACCTTC. Encoded protein: CASSYSGRATMGYTF. This sequence joins TRBV6-6 and TRBJ1-2, with D maybe TRBD1 (5 bases). Germline V gene data show CDR1 as MNHNY and CDR2 as SVGAGI (reference sequence). The V end was cut by 0 bases, the J end by 8 bases, with 16 bases between. The CDR3 spans 15 residues.

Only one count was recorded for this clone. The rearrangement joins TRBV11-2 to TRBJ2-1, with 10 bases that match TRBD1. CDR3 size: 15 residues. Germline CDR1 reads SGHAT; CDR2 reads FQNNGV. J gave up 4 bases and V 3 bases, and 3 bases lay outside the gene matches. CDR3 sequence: CASSFGQGVYNEQFF. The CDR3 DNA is TGTGCCAGCAGCTTTGGACAGGGGGTTTACAATGAGCAGTTCTTC.

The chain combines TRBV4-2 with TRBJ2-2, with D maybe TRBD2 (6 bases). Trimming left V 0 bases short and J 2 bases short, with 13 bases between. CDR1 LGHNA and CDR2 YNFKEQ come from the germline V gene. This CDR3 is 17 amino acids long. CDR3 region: CASSQDGVAENTGELFF. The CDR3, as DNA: TGTGCCAGCAGCCAAGATGGGGTAGCGGAAAACACCGGGGAGCTGTTTTTT.

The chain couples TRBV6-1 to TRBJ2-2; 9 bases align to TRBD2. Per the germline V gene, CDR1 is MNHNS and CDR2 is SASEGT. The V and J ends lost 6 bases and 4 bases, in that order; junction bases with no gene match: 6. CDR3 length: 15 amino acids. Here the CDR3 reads CASSSGTSITGELFF. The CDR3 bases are TGTGCCAGCAGCTCCGGGACTAGCATCACCGGGGAGCTGTTTTTT.

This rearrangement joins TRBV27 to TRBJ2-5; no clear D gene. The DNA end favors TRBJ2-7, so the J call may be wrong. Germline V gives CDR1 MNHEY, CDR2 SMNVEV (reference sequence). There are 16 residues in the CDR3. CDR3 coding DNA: TGTGCCAGCAGTGTAACCCGTGGTGCGAGATCCTACGAGCAGTACTTC. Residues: CASSVTRGARSYEQYF.

The CDR3: CASSYSKGGSGNTIYF. CDR3 nucleotide sequence: TGTGCCAGCAGTTACTCGAAAGGGGGCTCTGGAAACACCATATATTTT. The rearrangement joins TRBV6-5 to TRBJ1-3, with D perhaps TRBD1 (6 bases). The ends were cut back, 0 bases at V and 0 bases at J, with 9 bases in the middle. This CDR3 contains 16 residues. Germline CDR1 MNHEY, CDR2 SVGAGI.

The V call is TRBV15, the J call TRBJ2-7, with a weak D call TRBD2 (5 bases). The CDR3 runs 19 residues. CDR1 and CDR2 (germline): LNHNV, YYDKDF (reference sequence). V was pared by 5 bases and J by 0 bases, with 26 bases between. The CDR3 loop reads CATSSSGIGLVPPSYEQYF. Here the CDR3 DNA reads TGTGCCACCAGCTCAAGCGGAATCGGGCTAGTCCCACCCTCCTACGAGCAGTACTTC.

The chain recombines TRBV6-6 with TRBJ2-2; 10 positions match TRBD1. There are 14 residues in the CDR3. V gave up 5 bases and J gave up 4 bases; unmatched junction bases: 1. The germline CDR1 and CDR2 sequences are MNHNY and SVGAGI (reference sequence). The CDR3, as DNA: TGTGCCAGCAGTCGGGACAGGGGCACCGGGGAGCTGTTTTTT. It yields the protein CASSRDRGTGELFF.

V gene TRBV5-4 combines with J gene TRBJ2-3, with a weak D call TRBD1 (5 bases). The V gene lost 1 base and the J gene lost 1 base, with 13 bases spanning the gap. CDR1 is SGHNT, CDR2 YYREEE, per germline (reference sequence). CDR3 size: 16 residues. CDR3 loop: CASSLKLTVGTDTQYF. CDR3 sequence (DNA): TGTGCCAGCAGCTTGAAGCTGACAGTTGGCACAGATACGCAGTATTTT.

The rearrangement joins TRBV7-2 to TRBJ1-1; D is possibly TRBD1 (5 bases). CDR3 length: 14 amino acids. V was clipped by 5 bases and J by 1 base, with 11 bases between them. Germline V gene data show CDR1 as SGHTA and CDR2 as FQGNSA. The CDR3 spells CASSTDRWNTEAFF. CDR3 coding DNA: TGTGCCAGCAGCACTGACAGATGGAACACTGAAGCTTTCTTT.

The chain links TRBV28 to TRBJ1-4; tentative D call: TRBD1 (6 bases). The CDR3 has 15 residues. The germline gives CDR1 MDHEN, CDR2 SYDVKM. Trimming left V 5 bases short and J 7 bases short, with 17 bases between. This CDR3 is CASSDNRGGGEKLFF. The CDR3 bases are TGTGCCAGCAGTGATAATAGGGGGGGTGGTGAAAAACTGTTTTTT.

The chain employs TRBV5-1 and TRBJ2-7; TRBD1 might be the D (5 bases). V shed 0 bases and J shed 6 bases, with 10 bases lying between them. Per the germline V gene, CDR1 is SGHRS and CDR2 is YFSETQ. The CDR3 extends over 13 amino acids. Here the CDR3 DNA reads TGCGCCAGCAGCTTGGTAAGGGGTGGCGAGCAGTACTTC. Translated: CASSLVRGGEQYF.

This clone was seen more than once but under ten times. CDR3 DNA: TGTGCCAGCAGCTTGGCTTTCAGGGGGCTGGAGACCCAGTACTTC. Translation: CASSLAFRGLETQYF. This chain joins TRBV5-6 and TRBJ2-5, with 8 bases matching TRBD1. The CDR3 is 15 amino acids. Germline lookup yields CDR1 SGHDT and CDR2 YYEEEE. The V segment lost 0 bases and the J segment 5 bases; nucleotides outside the gene matches: 6.

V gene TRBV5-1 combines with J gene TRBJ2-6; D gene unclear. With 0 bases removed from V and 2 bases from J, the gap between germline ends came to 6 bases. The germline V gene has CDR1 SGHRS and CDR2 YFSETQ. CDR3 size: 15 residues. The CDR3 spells CASSLDEAGANVLTF. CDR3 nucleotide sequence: TGCGCCAGCAGCTTGGACGAGGCTGGGGCCAACGTCCTGACTTTC. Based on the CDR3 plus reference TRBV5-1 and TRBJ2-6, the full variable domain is KAGVTQTPRYLIKTRGQQVTLSCSPISGHRSVSWYQQTPGQGLQFLFEYFSETQRNKGNFPGRFSGRQFSNSRSEMNVSTLELGDSALYLCASSLDEAGANVLTFGAGSRLTVL.